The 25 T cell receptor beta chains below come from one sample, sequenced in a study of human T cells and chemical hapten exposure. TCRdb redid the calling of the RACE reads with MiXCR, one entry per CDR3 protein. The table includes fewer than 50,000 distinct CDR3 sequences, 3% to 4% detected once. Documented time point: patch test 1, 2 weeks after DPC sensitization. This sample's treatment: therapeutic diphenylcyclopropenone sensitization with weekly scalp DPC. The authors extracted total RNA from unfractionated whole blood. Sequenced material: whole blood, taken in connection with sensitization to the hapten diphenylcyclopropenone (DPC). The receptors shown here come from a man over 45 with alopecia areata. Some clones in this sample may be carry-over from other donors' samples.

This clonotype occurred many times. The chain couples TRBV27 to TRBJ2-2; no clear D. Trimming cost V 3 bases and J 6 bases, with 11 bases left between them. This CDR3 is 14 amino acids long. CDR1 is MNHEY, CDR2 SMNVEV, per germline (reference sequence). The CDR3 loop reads CASSLDDGPGELFF. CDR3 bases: TGTGCCAGCAGTTTGGACGACGGTCCCGGGGAGCTGTTTTTT.

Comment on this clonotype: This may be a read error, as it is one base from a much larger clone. The CDR3, as DNA: TGCAGTGCTGTCCCGGACTATAATTCACACCTCCACTTT. Protein product: CSAVPDYNSHLHF. The chain combines TRBV20-1 with TRBJ1-6; D ambiguous. The V gene's germline CDR1 is DFQATT and CDR2 SNEGSKA (reference sequence). There are 13 residues in the CDR3.

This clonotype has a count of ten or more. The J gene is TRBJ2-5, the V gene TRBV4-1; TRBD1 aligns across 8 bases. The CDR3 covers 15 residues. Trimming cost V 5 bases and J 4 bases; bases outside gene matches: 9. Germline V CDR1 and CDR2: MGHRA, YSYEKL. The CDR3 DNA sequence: TGCGCCAGCAGCTTTCGCGGACAGGGCATAGAGACCCAGTACTTC. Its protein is CASSFRGQGIETQYF.

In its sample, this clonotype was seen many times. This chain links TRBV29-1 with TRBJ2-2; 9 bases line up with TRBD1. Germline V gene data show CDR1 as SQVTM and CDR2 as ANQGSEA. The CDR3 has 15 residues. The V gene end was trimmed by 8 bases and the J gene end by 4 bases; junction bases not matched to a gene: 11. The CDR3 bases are TGCAGCATTACCAGGACAGGGGCGTCCACCGGGGAGCTGTTTTTT. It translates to CSITRTGASTGELFF.

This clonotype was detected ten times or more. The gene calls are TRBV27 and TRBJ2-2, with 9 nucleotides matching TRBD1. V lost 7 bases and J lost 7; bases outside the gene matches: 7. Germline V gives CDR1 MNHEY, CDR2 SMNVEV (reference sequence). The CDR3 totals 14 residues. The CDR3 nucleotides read TGTGCCAGCAACTACAGGGGGCAGGACGGGGAGCTGTTTTTT. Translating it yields CASNYRGQDGELFF.

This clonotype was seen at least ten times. CDR3 protein: CSASGGGNQPQHF. Written as DNA, the CDR3 is TGCAGTGCTAGCGGCGGGGGCAATCAGCCCCAGCATTTT. V gene TRBV20-1 combines with J gene TRBJ1-5; D remains unclear. Deletions cut 3 bases from V and 2 bases from J, with 8 bases between. The CDR3 sequence is 13 residues long. The germline V gene encodes CDR1 DFQATT and CDR2 SNEGSKA (reference sequence).

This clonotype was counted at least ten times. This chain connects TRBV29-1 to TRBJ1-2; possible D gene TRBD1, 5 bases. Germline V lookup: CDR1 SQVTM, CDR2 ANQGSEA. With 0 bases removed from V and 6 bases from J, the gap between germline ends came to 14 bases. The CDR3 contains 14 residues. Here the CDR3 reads CSVEDSREGNGYTF. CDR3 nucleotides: TGCAGCGTTGAAGATAGCAGGGAAGGAAATGGCTACACCTTC.

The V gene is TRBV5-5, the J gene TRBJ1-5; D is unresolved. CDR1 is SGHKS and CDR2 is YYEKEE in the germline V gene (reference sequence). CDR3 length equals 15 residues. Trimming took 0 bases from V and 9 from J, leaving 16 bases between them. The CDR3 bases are TGTGCCAGCAGCTTGGACGGGCTGGAGGAATTGCCCCAGCATTTT. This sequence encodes CASSLDGLEELPQHF. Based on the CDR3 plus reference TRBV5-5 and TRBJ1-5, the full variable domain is DAGVTQSPTHLIKTRGQQVTLRCSPISGHKSVSWYQQVLGQGPQFIFQYYEKEERGRGNFPDRFSARQFPNYSSELNVNALLLGDSALYLCASSLDGLEELPQHFGDGTRLSIL.

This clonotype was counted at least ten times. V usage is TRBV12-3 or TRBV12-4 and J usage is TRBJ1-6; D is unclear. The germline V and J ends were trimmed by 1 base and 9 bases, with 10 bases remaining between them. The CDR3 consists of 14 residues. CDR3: CASSLDRTISPLHF. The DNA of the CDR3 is TGTGCCAGCAGTTTAGACAGAACGATTTCACCCCTCCACTTT.

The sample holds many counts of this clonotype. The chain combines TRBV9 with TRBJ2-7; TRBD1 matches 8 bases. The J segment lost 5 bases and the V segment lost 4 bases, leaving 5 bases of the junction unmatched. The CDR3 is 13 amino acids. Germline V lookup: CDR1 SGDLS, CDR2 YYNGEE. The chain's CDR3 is CASSTDRVHEQYF. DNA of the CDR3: TGTGCCAGCAGCACGGACAGGGTCCACGAGCAGTACTTC.

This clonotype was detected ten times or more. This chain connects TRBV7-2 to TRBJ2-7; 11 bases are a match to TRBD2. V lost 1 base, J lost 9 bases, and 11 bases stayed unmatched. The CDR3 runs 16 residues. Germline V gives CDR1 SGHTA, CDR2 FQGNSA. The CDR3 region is CASSLDVAGGGLGQYF. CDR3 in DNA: TGTGCCAGCAGCTTAGACGTAGCGGGAGGGGGACTGGGGCAGTACTTC.

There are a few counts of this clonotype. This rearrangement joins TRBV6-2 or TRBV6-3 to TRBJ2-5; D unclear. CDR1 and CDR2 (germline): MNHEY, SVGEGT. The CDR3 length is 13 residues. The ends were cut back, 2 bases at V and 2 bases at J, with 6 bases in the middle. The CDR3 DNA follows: TGTGCCAGCAGTTACGCGAGACAAGAGACCCAGTACTTC. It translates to CASSYARQETQYF.

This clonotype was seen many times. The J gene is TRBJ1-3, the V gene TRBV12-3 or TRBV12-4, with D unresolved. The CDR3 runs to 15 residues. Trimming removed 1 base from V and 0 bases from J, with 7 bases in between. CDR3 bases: TGTGCCAGCAGTTTAGGACGTCTCTCTGGAAACACCATATATTTT. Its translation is CASSLGRLSGNTIYF.

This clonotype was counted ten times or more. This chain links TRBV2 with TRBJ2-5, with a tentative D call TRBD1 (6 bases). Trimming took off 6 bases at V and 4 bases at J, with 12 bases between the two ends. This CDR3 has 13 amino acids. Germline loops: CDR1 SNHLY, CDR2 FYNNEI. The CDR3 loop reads CASSPQGLETQYF. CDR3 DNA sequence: TGTGCCAGCAGCCCCCAGGGGCTAGAGACCCAGTACTTC.

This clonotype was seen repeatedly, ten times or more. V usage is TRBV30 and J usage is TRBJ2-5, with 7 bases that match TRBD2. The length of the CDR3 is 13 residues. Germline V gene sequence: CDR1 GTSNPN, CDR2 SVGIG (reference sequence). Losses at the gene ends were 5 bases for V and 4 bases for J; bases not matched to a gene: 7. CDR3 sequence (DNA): TGTGCCTGGGCGCGGGGGACGGGAGAGACCCAGTACTTC. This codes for CAWARGTGETQYF. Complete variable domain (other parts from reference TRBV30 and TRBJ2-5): SQTIHQWPATLVQPVGSPLSLECTVEGTSNPNLYWYRQAAGRGLQLLFYSVGIGQISSEVPQNLSASRPQDRQFILSSKKLLLSDSGFYLCAWARGTGETQYFGPGTRLLVL.

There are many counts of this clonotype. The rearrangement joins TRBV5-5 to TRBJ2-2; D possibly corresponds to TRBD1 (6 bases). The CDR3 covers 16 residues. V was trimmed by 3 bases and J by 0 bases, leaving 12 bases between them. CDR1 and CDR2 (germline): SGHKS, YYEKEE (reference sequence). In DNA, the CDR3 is TGTGCCAGCAGCTGGGGGCAGGGCGCGAACACCGGGGAGCTGTTTTTT. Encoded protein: CASSWGQGANTGELFF.

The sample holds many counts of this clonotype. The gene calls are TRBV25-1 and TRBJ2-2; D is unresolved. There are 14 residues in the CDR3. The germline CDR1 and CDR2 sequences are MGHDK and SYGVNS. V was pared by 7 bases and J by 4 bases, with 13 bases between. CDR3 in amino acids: CASTPGWGTGELFF. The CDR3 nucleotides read TGTGCCAGCACCCCCGGTTGGGGCACCGGGGAGCTGTTTTTT.

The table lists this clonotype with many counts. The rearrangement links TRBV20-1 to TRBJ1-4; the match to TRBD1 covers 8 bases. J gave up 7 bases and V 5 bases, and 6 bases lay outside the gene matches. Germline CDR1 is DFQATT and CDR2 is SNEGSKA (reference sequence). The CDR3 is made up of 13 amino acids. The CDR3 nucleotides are TGCAGTGCTCTAGGACAGGGAACTGAAAAACTGTTTTTT. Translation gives CSALGQGTEKLFF.

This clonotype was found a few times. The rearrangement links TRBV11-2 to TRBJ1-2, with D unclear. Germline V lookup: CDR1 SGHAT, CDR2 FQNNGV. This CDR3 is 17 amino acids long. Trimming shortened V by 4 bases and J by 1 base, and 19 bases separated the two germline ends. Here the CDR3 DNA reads TGTGCCAGCAGCTCGTTGCGAAGGGCCGATGTTAACTATGGCTACACCTTC. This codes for CASSSLRRADVNYGYTF.

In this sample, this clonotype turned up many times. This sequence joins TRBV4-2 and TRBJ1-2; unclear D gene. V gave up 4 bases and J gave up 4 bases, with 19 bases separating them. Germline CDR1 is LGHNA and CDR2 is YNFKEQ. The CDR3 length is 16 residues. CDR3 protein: CASSLPGQGKVYGYTF. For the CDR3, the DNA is TGTGCCAGCAGCCTCCCTGGGCAAGGGAAGGTCTATGGCTACACCTTC.

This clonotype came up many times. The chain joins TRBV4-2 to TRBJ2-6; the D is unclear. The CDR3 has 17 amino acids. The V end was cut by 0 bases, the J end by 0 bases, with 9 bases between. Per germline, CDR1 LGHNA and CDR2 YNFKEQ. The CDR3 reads CASSQDPRASGANVLTF. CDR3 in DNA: TGTGCCAGCAGCCAAGATCCCCGGGCCTCTGGGGCCAACGTCCTGACTTTC.

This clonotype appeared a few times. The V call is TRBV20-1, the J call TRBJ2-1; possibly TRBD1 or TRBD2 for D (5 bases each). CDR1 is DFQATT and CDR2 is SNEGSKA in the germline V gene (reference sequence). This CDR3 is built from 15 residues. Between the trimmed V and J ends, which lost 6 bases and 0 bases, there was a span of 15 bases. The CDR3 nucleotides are TGCAGTGCCCCGGGACCACCGAGCTCCTACAATGAGCAGTTCTTC. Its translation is CSAPGPPSSYNEQFF.

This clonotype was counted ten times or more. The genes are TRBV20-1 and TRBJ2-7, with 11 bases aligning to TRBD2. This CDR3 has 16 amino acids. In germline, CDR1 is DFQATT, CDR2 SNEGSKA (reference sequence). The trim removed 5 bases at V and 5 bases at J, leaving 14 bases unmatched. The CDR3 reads CSALPTGTSGWDEQYF. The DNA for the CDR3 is TGCAGTGCTCTACCGACCGGGACTAGCGGATGGGACGAGCAGTACTTC.

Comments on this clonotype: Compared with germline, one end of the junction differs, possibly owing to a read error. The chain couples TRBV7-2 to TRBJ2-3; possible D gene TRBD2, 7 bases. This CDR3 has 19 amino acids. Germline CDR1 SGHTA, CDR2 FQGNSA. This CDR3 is CAGSLGSVGGGGGTDTQYF. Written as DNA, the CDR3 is TGTGCCGGCAGCTTAGGAAGTGTTGGGGGCGGGGGAGGCACAGATACGCAGTATTTT.

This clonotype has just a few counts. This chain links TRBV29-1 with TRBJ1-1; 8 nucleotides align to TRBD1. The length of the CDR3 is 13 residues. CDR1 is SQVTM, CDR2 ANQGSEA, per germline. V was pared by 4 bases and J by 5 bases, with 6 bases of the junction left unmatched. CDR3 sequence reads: CSVGRQGRTEAFF. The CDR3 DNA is TGCAGCGTTGGCCGACAGGGGAGGACTGAAGCTTTCTTT. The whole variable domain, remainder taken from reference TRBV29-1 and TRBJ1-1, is SAVISQKPSRDICQRGTSLTIQCQVDSQVTMMFWYRQQPGQSLTLIATANQGSEATYESGFVIDKFPISRPNLTFSTLTVSNMSPEDSSIYLCSVGRQGRTEAFFGQGTRLTVV.